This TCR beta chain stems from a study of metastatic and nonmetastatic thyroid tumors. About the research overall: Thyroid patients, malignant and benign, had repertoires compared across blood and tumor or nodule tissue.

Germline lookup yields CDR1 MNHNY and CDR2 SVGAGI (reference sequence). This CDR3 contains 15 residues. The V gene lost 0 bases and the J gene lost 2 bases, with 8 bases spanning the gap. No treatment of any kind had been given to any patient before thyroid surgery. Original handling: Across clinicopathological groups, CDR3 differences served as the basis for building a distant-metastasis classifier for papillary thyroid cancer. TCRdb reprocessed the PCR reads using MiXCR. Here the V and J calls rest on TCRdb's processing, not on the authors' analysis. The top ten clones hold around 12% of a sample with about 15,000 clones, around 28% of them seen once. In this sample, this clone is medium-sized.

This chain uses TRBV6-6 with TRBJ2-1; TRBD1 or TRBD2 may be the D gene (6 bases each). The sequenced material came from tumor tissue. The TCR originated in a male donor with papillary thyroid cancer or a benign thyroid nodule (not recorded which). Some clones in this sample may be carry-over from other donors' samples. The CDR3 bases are TGTGCCAGCAGTTACTCGGAGGGGGCCTACAATGAGCAGTTCTTC. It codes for CASSYSEGAYNEQFF.